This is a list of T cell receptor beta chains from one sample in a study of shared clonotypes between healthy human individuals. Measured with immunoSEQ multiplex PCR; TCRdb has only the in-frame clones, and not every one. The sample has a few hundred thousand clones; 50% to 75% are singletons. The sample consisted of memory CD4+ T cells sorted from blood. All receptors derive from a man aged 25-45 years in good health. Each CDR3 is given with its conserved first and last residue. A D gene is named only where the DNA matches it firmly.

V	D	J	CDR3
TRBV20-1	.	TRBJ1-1	CSAQGIEAFF
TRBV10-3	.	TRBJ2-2	CAITGLKGTGELFF
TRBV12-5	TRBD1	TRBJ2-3	CAGSLGQFPDTQYF
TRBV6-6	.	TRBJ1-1	CATTSSRGGNTEAFF
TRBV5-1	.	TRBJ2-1	CASSLVLGGRINEQFF
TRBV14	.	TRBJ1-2	CASSRYAGDYGYTF
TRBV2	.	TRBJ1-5	CASKKTGLGQPQHF
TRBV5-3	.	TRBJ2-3	CARSSYLEVPRAPSTDTQYF
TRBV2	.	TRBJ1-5	CASSESNSNQPQHF
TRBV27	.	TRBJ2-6	CASSLSRGSGANVLTF
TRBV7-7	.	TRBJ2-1	CASSPWQGARSSYNEQFF
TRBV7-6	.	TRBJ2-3	CASSSPGGYTDTQYF
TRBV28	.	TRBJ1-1	CASSSWAGAEAFF
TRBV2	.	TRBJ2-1	CASSEYGSEQFF
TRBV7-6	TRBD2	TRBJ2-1	CASSYTSGTVNEQFF
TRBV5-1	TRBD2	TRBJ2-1	CASSPQMGGRIDEQFF
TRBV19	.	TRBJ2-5	CASSKGRRETQYF
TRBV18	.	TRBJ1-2	CASSPPLTVGYTF
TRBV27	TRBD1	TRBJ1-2	CASKQGALNYGYTF
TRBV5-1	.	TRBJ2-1	CASSLDGGRAYNEQFF
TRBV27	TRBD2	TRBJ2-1	CASSLSRLAGEPLPYNEQFF
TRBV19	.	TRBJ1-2	CASRANYGYTF
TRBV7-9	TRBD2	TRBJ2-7	CASSFSGSNDEQYF
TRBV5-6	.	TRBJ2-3	CASSLGPRGTDTQYF
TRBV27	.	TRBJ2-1	CASSFTGVAYNEQFF
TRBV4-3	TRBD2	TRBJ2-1	CASSQSDPSTSGRGDYNEQFF
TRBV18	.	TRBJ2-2	CATLQSGANTGELFF
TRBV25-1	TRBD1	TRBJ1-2	CASSGQGLRGYTF
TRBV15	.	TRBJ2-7	CATSINRGYEQYF
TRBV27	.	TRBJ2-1	CASSLSQRVDLGDEQFF
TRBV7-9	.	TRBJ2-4	CASSLGQGIGKNIQYF
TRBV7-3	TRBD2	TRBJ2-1	CASSSREGRGNEQFF
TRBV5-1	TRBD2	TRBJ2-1	CASSLGSGRKTLSDNEQFF
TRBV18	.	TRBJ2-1	CASSPSGNEQFF
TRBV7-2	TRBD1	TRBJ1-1	CASSRTGGGTEAFF
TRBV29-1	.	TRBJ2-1	CSVGSNEQFF
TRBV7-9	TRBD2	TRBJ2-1	CASSLYQGLAGNNEQFF
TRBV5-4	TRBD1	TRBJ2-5	CASSLGDRGPGETQYF
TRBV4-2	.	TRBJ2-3	CASSRVDWERGSASPDTQYF
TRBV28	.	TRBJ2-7	CASSLLAGQVSYEQYF
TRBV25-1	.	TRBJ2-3	CASSERELSTDTQYF
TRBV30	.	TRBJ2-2	CAWSVVAGELFF